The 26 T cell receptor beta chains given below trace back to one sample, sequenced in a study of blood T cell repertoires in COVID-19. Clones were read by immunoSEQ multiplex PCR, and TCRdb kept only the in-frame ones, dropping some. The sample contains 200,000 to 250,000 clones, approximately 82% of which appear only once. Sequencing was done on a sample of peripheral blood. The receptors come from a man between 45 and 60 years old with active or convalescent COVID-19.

CDR3 coding DNA: TGTGCCAGCAGTTCCGGGACAGGGTTTCAGCCCCAGCATTTT. This translates into CASSSGTGFQPQHF. The chain has TRBV6-5 and TRBJ1-5; TRBD1 matches 9 bases. Germline CDR1 MNHEY, CDR2 SVGAGI. The CDR3 has 14 amino acids. After removal of 4 bases from V and 6 bases from J, the junction contained 4 bases not matched to a gene.

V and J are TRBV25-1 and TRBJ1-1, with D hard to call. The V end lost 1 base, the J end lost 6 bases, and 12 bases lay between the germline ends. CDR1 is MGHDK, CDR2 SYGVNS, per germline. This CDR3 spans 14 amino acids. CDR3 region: CASSELSEAAEAFF. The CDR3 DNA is TGTGCCAGCAGTGAATTAAGTGAGGCGGCTGAAGCTTTCTTT.

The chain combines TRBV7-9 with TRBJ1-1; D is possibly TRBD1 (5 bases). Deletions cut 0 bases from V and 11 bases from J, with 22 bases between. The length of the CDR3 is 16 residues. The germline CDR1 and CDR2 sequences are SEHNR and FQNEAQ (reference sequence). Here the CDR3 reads CASSLALGTGPVEAFF. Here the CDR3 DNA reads TGTGCCAGCAGCTTAGCTTTGGGAACAGGTCCAGTTGAGGCTTTCTTT.

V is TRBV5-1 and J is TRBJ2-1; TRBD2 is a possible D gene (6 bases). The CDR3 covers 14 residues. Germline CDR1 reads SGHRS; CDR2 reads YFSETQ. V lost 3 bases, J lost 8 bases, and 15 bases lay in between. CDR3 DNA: TGCGCCAGCAGCTCCGCACTAGCTGGGCATGAGCAGTTCTTC. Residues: CASSSALAGHEQFF.

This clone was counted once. The CDR3 loop is CSAARGAEAFF. The CDR3 DNA reads TGCAGTGCTGCCCGGGGAGCTGAAGCTTTCTTT. The V and J genes are TRBV20-1 and TRBJ1-1; D not certain. The germline V and J ends were trimmed by 5 bases and 6 bases, with 10 bases remaining between them. Germline-derived CDR1 and CDR2 are DFQATT and SNEGSKA (reference sequence). CDR3 size: 11 residues.

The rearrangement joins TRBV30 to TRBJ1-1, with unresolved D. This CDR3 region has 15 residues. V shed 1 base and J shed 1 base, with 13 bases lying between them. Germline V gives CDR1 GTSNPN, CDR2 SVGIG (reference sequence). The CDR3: CAWSESGRKNTEAFF. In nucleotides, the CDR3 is TGTGCCTGGAGTGAAAGCGGCAGAAAGAACACTGAAGCTTTCTTT. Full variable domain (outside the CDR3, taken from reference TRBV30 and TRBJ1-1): SQTIHQWPATLVQPVGSPLSLECTVEGTSNPNLYWYRQAAGRGLQLLFYSVGIGQISSEVPQNLSASRPQDRQFILSSKKLLLSDSGFYLCAWSESGRKNTEAFFGQGTRLTVV.

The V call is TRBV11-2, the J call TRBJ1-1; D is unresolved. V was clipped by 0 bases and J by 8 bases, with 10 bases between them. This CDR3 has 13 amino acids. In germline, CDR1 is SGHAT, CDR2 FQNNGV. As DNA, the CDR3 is TGTGCCAGCAGCTTAGATGACACCACCGAAGCTTTCTTT. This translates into CASSLDDTTEAFF.

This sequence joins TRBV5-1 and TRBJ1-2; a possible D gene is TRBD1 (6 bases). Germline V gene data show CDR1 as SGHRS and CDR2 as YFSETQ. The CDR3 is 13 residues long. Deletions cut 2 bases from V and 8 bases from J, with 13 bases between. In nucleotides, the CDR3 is TGCGCCAGCAGCTTCCAGGGGCCACTGGGCTACACCTTC. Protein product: CASSFQGPLGYTF.

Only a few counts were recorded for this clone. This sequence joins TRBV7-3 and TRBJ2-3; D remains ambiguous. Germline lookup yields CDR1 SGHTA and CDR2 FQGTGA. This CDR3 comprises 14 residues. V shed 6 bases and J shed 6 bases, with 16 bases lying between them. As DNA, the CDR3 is TGTGCCAGCAGTGCCCTGGGCATCCTGGATACGCAGTATTTT. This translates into CASSALGILDTQYF. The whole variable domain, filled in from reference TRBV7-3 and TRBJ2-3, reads GAGVSQTPSNKVTEKGKYVELRCDPISGHTALYWYRQSLGQGPEFLIYFQGTGAADDSGLPNDRFFAVRPEGSVSTLKIQRTERGDSAVYLCASSALGILDTQYFGPGTRLTVL.

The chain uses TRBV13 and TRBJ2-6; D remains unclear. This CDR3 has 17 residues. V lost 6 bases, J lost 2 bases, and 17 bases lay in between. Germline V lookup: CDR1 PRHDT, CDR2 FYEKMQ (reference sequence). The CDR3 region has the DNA TGTGCCAGCAGGAACAGTGGCTTCTCGGCTGGGGCCAACGTCCTGACTTTC. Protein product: CASRNSGFSAGANVLTF.

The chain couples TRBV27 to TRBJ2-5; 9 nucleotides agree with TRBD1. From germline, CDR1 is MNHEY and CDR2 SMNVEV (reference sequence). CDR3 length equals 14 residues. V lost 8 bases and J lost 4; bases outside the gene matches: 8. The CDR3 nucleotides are TGTGCCAGCCAGCGACGGGACAGGGCAGAGACCCAGTACTTC. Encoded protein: CASQRRDRAETQYF.

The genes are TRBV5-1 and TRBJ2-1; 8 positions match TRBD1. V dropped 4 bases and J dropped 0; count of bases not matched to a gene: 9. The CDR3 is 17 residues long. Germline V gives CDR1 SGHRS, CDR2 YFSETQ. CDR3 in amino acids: CASSPFLDRVSYNEQFF. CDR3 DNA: TGCGCCAGCAGCCCTTTCCTGGACAGGGTCTCCTACAATGAGCAGTTCTTC.

CDR3 sequence reads: CASSVAGTSGPRGTQYF. The CDR3 region has the DNA TGTGCCAGCAGCGTAGCCGGGACTAGCGGGCCTAGGGGGACCCAGTACTTC. This chain uses TRBV9 with TRBJ2-5; 12 bases map to TRBD2. The length of the CDR3 is 17 residues. Germline lookup yields CDR1 SGDLS and CDR2 YYNGEE. The junction had 10 bases not matched to a gene; V was cut back by 0 bases and J by 7 bases. The full variable domain, its missing parts supplied by reference TRBV9 and TRBJ2-5, is DSGVTQTPKHLITATGQRVTLRCSPRSGDLSVYWYQQSLDQGLQFLIQYYNGEERAKGNILERFSAQQFPDLHSELNLSSLELGDSALYFCASSVAGTSGPRGTQYFGPGTRLLVL.

CDR3 DNA: TGTGCCAGCAGCTTAGGGGCAGGGTGGACCCAAGAGACCCAGTACTTC. This gives the protein CASSLGAGWTQETQYF. This chain connects TRBV7-9 to TRBJ2-5; D is perhaps TRBD1 (5 bases). This CDR3 spans 16 amino acids. The V gene's germline CDR1 is SEHNR and CDR2 FQNEAQ (reference sequence). V was clipped by 1 base and J by 1 base, with 13 bases between them.

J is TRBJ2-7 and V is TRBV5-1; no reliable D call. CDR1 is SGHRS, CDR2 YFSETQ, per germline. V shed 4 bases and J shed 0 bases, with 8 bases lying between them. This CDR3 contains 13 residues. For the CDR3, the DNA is TGCGCCAGCAGCCCGGAGAGCTCCTACGAGCAGTACTTC. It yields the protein CASSPESSYEQYF.

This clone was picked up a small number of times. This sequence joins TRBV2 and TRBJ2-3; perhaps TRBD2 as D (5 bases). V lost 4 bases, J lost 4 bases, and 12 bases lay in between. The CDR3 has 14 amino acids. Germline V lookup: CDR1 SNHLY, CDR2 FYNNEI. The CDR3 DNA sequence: TGTGCCAGCAGTGCGACTACCCTCGCAGATACGCAGTATTTT. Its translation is CASSATTLADTQYF.

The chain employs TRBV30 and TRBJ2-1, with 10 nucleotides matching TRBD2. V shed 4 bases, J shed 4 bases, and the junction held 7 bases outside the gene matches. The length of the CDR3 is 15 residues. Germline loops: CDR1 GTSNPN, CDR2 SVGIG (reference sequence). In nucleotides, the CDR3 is TGTGCCTGGAACAGACCGGGACTAGCGTACAATGAGCAGTTCTTC. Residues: CAWNRPGLAYNEQFF.

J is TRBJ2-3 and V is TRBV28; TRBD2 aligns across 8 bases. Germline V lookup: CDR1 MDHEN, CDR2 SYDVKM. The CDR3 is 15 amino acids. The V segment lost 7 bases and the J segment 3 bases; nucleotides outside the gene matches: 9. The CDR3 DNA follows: TGTGCCAGCACTAGAGGACTAGCTCTTACAGATACGCAGTATTTT. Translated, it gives CASTRGLALTDTQYF.

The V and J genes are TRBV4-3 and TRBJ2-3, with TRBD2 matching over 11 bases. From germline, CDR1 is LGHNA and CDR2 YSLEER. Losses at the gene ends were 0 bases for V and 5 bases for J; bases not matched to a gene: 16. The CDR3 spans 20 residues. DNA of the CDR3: TGCGCCAGCAGCCAAGAGGTGGGGAGTATAGCGGGGGGGCCTGGAGATACGCAGTATTTT. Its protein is CASSQEVGSIAGGPGDTQYF.

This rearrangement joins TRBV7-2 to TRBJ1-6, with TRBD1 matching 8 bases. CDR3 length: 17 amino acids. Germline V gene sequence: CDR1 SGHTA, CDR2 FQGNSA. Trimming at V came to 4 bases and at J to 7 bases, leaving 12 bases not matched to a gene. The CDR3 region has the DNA TGTGCCAGCAGCTCCGGACAGGGTAAAGGTTTGAATTCACCCCTCCACTTT. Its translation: CASSSGQGKGLNSPLHF. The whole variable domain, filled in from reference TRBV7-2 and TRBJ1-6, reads GAGVSQSPSNKVTEKGKDVELRCDPISGHTALYWYRQSLGQGLEFLIYFQGNSAPDKSGLPSDRFSAERTGGSVSTLTIQRTQQEDSAVYLCASSSGQGKGLNSPLHFGNGTRLTVT.

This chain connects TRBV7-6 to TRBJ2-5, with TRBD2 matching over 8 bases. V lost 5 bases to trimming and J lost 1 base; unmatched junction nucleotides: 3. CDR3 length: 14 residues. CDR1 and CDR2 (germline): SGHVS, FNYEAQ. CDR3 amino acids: CASSLTSGQETQYF. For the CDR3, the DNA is TGTGCCAGCAGCCTTACTAGCGGCCAAGAGACCCAGTACTTC.

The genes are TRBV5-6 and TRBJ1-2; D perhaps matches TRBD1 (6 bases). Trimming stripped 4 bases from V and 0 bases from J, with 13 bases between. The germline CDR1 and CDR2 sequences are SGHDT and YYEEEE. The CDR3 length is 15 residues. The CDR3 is CASSKQGYPNYGYTF. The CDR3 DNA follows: TGTGCCAGCAGCAAACAGGGTTACCCTAACTATGGCTACACCTTC.

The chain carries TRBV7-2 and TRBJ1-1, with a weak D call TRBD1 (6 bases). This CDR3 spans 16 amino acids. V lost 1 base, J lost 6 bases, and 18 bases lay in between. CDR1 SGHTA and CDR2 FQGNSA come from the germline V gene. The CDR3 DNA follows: TGTGCCAGCAGCTTAGTACAGGGCGGTAGTGCAGCTGAAGCTTTCTTT. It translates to CASSLVQGGSAAEAFF.

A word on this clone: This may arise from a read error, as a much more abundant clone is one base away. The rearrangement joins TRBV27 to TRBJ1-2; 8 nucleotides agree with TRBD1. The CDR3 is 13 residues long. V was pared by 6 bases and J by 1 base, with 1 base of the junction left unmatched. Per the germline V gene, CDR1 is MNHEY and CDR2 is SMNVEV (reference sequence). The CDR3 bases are TGTGCCAGCAGCGACAGGGGTAACTATGGCTACACCTTC. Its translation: CASSDRGNYGYTF.

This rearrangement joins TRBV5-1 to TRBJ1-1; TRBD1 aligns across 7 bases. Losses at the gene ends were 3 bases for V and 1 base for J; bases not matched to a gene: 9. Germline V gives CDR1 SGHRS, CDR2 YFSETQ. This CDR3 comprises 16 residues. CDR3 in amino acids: CASSSDRTLPNTEAFF. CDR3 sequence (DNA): TGCGCCAGCAGCTCGGACAGGACCTTACCGAACACTGAAGCTTTCTTT.

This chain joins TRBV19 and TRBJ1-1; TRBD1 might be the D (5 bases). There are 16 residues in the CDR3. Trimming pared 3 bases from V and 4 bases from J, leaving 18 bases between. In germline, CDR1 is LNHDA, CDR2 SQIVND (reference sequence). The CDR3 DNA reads TGTGCCAGTAGTATTAAAGCAGGGATGAGGATCACTGAAGCTTTCTTT. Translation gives CASSIKAGMRITEAFF. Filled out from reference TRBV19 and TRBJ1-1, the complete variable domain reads DGGITQSPKYLFRKEGQNVTLSCEQNLNHDAMYWYRQDPGQGLRLIYYSQIVNDFQKGDIAEGYSVSREKKESFPLTVTSAQKNPTAFYLCASSIKAGMRITEAFFGQGTRLTVV.